Presented here are 31 T cell receptor beta chains from one specimen sequenced in a study of blood T cell repertoires in COVID-19. This table comes from immunoSEQ multiplex PCR, and its TCRdb copy is limited to in-frame clones, with some not included. Among 25,000 to 30,000 clones listed, about 75% were seen once. Sequencing was carried out using peripheral blood. Receptors originate from a man older than 75 with active or convalescent COVID-19.

The CDR3 region has the DNA TGTGCCAGCAGTGACAGGGATAGCAATCAGCCCCAGCATTTT. Protein product: CASSDRDSNQPQHF. This rearrangement joins TRBV27 to TRBJ1-5; TRBD1 aligns across 7 bases. V dropped 5 bases and J dropped 0; count of bases not matched to a gene: 1. The V gene's germline CDR1 is MNHEY and CDR2 SMNVEV (reference sequence). CDR3 size: 14 residues.

V and J are TRBV24-1 and TRBJ2-3; 7 bases are shared with TRBD1. The CDR3 contains 14 residues. The germline CDR1 and CDR2 sequences are KGHDR and SFDVKD. The junction had 6 bases not matched to a gene; V was cut back by 4 bases and J by 6 bases. CDR3 in DNA: TGTGCCACCAGTGACTTAACAGGGGTGGATACGCAGTATTTT. Residues: CATSDLTGVDTQYF.

The V and J genes are TRBV3-1 (or the pseudogene TRBV3-2) and TRBJ2-1, with TRBD2 as a possible D gene (7 bases). Trimming took 5 bases from V and 4 from J, leaving 21 bases between them. From germline, CDR1 is LGHDT and CDR2 YNNKEL (reference sequence). This CDR3 is 17 amino acids long. The CDR3, as DNA: TGTGCCAGCAGCAAAATGGGCGGGCGGGGGCAATACAATGAGCAGTTCTTC. Translating it yields CASSKMGGRGQYNEQFF.

V usage is TRBV4-3 and J usage is TRBJ2-7, with 8 bases aligning to TRBD1. The CDR3 has 15 amino acids. The V gene end was trimmed by 2 bases and the J gene end by 3 bases; junction bases not matched to a gene: 6. CDR1 LGHNA and CDR2 YSLEER come from the germline V gene. CDR3 protein: CASSQRTGLIYEQYF. The CDR3 region has the DNA TGCGCCAGCAGCCAACGGACAGGGTTAATCTACGAGCAGTACTTC.

Concerning this clone itself: The germline gene is not matched at one end of the junction; a read error may be the cause. The chain employs TRBV11-2 and TRBJ1-1, with 9 bases lining up with TRBD1. Germline V CDR1 and CDR2: SGHAT, FQNNGV. The CDR3 totals 14 residues. CDR3 sequence reads: CTSSQTGGRPKAFF. Here the CDR3 DNA reads TGTACCAGCAGCCAAACAGGGGGCAGGCCGAAAGCTTTCTTT.

The CDR3 spells CASRTGSKSNQPQHF. Here the CDR3 DNA reads TGTGCCAGCAGGACAGGATCCAAGAGCAATCAGCCCCAGCATTTT. V gene TRBV28 combines with J gene TRBJ1-5; a possible D gene is TRBD1 (6 bases). CDR3 length: 15 amino acids. Germline-derived CDR1 and CDR2 are MDHEN and SYDVKM. V lost 6 bases and J 1 base, leaving 13 bases between the germline ends.

The CDR3 DNA reads as TGTGCCAGCAGTCCACATCCCCGGAACACCGGGGAGCTGTTTTTT. Amino acids: CASSPHPRNTGELFF. This chain uses TRBV27 with TRBJ2-2, with D unclear. The germline CDR1 and CDR2 sequences are MNHEY and SMNVEV (reference sequence). V gave up 5 bases and J gave up 1 base, with 11 bases separating them. There are 15 residues in the CDR3.

The chain couples TRBV3-1 (or the pseudogene TRBV3-2) to TRBJ1-4; D ambiguous. The CDR3 contains 14 residues. CDR1 LGHDT and CDR2 YNNKEL come from the germline V gene (reference sequence). V was shortened by 2 bases and J by 5 bases, with 9 bases between the two germline ends. The CDR3 region is CASSQHGSNEKLFF. For the CDR3, the DNA is TGTGCCAGCAGCCAACACGGGAGCAATGAAAAACTGTTTTTT.

The rearrangement links TRBV12-3 or TRBV12-4 to TRBJ1-6, with unresolved D. This CDR3 region has 13 residues. The ends were cut back, 2 bases at V and 6 bases at J, with 5 bases in the middle. CDR3 sequence: CASSLRGNSPLHF. DNA of the CDR3: TGTGCCAGCAGTTTACGGGGTAATTCACCCCTCCACTTT.

This chain connects TRBV12-3 or TRBV12-4 to TRBJ1-1; possible D gene TRBD1, 5 bases. The CDR3 is 13 residues long. The V and J ends lost 2 bases and 5 bases respectively, with 9 bases between them. The CDR3 loop reads CASSLRKGTEAFF. CDR3 nucleotides: TGTGCCAGCAGTTTACGGAAGGGGACTGAAGCTTTCTTT.

This clone was counted between two and nine times. The chain recombines TRBV7-2 with TRBJ2-1, with 7 bases that match TRBD2. Looked up from germline, CDR1 is SGHTA and CDR2 is FQGNSA. V lost 1 base to trimming and J lost 6 bases; unmatched junction nucleotides: 9. CDR3 length equals 16 residues. CDR3 DNA: TGTGCCAGCAGCTTAGTTTCGCGGGGGACCACCAATGAGCAGTTCTTC. This codes for CASSLVSRGTTNEQFF.

The CDR3 coding sequence is TGTGCCAGCTCCCCAAACTCCGGGGAGCTGTTTTTT. It translates to CASSPNSGELFF. The rearrangement uses TRBV18 and TRBJ2-2; D unresolved. V lost 6 bases and J lost 6, with 8 bases in between. The CDR3 has 12 residues. Germline CDR1 reads KGHSH; CDR2 reads LQKENI.

This CDR3 reads CASSLGQGGYGYTF. CDR3 DNA: TGTGCCAGCAGCTTGGGTCAGGGAGGCTACGGCTACACCTTC. V usage is TRBV5-4 and J usage is TRBJ1-2; D perhaps matches TRBD1 (5 bases). Germline V gives CDR1 SGHNT, CDR2 YYREEE (reference sequence). Trimming removed 0 bases from V and 8 bases from J, with 14 bases in between. This CDR3 spans 14 amino acids.

V gene TRBV5-6 combines with J gene TRBJ2-7, with D perhaps matching TRBD2 (5 bases). With 4 bases removed from V and 3 bases from J, the gap between germline ends came to 17 bases. The CDR3 runs to 15 residues. From germline, CDR1 is SGHDT and CDR2 YYEEEE. The CDR3 region has the DNA TGTGCCAGCAGCCCGGGCATGGGAGTCGACTACGAGCAGTACTTC. It translates to CASSPGMGVDYEQYF.

The V and J genes are TRBV7-8 and TRBJ2-3, with 8 bases that match TRBD2. V was pared by 3 bases and J by 4 bases, with 9 bases of the junction left unmatched. CDR3 size: 16 residues. Germline V CDR1 and CDR2: SGHVS, FQNEAQ. The CDR3 protein is CASSFYMREVSDTQYF. CDR3 in DNA: TGTGCCAGCAGCTTTTATATGCGGGAGGTATCAGATACGCAGTATTTT.

V gene TRBV14 combines with J gene TRBJ2-2; 10 bases map to TRBD2. Germline V gene sequence: CDR1 SGHDN, CDR2 FVKESK. V shed 7 bases and J 6 bases; nucleotides not matched to a gene: 8. The CDR3 runs 15 residues. The chain's CDR3 is CASTLLAGPPGELFF. CDR3 coding DNA: TGTGCCAGCACCCTACTAGCGGGGCCCCCCGGGGAGCTGTTTTTT.

The V gene is TRBV5-1, the J gene TRBJ1-6; the D gene is possibly TRBD1 (6 bases). The CDR3 is made up of 14 amino acids. V was cut by 4 bases and J by 7 bases, with 12 bases left in between. The germline V gene encodes CDR1 SGHRS and CDR2 YFSETQ. The CDR3 protein is CASSLQGGNSPLHF. Here the CDR3 DNA reads TGCGCCAGCAGCCTACAGGGTGGAAATTCACCCCTCCACTTT.

The chain carries TRBV18 and TRBJ1-4; D unclear. Per germline, CDR1 KGHSH and CDR2 LQKENI. V lost 0 bases, J lost 8 bases, and 13 bases lay in between. This CDR3 spans 15 amino acids. The CDR3 DNA reads as TGTGCCAGCTCACCACCGACTAGCAATCGCGAAAAACTGTTTTTT. Encoded protein: CASSPPTSNREKLFF.

The chain joins TRBV2 to TRBJ2-7; TRBD2 agrees at 10 bases. There are 14 residues in the CDR3. Trimming cost V 2 bases and J 5 bases; bases outside gene matches: 3. Germline loops: CDR1 SNHLY, CDR2 FYNNEI. CDR3 amino acids: CASSEPSGSDEQYF. CDR3 bases: TGTGCCAGCAGTGAACCTAGCGGGAGTGACGAGCAGTACTTC.

The V call is TRBV28, the J call TRBJ1-2, with 7 bases lining up with TRBD1. The germline V gene has CDR1 MDHEN and CDR2 SYDVKM. V shed 8 bases, J shed 1 base, and the junction held 7 bases outside the gene matches. The CDR3 length is 14 residues. CDR3 in amino acids: CASEGRGVNYGYTF. DNA of the CDR3: TGTGCCAGCGAGGGCAGGGGGGTTAACTATGGCTACACCTTC.

The chain has TRBV19 and TRBJ2-1; TRBD1 is a possible D gene (6 bases). The CDR3 contains 15 residues. Germline CDR1 LNHDA, CDR2 SQIVND (reference sequence). V shed 3 bases and J shed 4 bases, with 13 bases lying between them. The CDR3 DNA sequence: TGTGCCAGTAGTATTAGAATCGGACAGTACAATGAGCAGTTCTTC. Protein sequence: CASSIRIGQYNEQFF.

In its sample, this clone ranks as medium-sized (0.01 to 0.1%). At the DNA level, this CDR3 is encoded by other sequences in the same sample as well. The chain joins TRBV2 to TRBJ1-2; unclear D gene. V was shortened by 2 bases and J by 6 bases, with 7 bases between the two germline ends. The germline V gene encodes CDR1 SNHLY and CDR2 FYNNEI. The CDR3 extends over 12 amino acids. The CDR3 loop reads CASSEFGNGYTF. Written as DNA, the CDR3 is TGTGCCAGCAGTGAATTCGGGAATGGCTACACCTTC.

J is TRBJ2-5 and V is TRBV5-1; 8 bases match TRBD1. V gave up 3 bases and J gave up 5 bases; unmatched junction bases: 6. This CDR3 region has 14 residues. The germline gives CDR1 SGHRS, CDR2 YFSETQ. Written as DNA, the CDR3 is TGCGCCAGCAGCTCGGCAGGGGGCCGGGAGACCCAGTACTTC. Encoded protein: CASSSAGGRETQYF.

V is TRBV3-1 (or the pseudogene TRBV3-2) and J is TRBJ1-2; D is uncertain. Trimming left V 2 bases short and J 4 bases short, with 11 bases between. Germline loops: CDR1 LGHDT, CDR2 YNNKEL (reference sequence). The CDR3 spans 14 residues. CDR3 bases: TGTGCCAGCAGCCAAAATACCGGTATCTATGGCTACACCTTC. This encodes CASSQNTGIYGYTF.

This clone was observed a single time. This rearrangement joins TRBV2 to TRBJ1-2, with a possible D match to TRBD1 (5 bases). CDR1 is SNHLY, CDR2 FYNNEI, per germline. The V gene lost 3 bases and the J gene lost 0 bases, with 5 bases spanning the gap. The CDR3 sequence is 13 residues long. The CDR3: CASSDRANYGYTF. The DNA for the CDR3 is TGTGCCAGCAGTGACAGGGCTAACTATGGCTACACCTTC.

The J gene is TRBJ1-5, the V gene TRBV11-3; D is undetermined. Trimming left V 2 bases short and J 3 bases short, with 14 bases between. Germline V gene lookup returns CDR1 SGHNT and CDR2 YENEEA. The CDR3 sequence is 16 residues long. The chain's CDR3 is CASSLFTRGTNQPQHF. CDR3 in DNA: TGTGCCAGCAGCTTATTTACTCGGGGAACCAATCAGCCCCAGCATTTT.

This clone is a singleton in its sample. This sequence joins TRBV7-2 and TRBJ2-7; a possible D gene is TRBD1 (6 bases). The germline V and J ends were trimmed by 2 bases and 0 bases, with 11 bases remaining between them. CDR3 length equals 15 residues. Germline V gene data show CDR1 as SGHTA and CDR2 as FQGNSA. This CDR3 reads CASSLKGESSYEQYF. Written as DNA, the CDR3 is TGTGCCAGCAGCTTAAAGGGGGAGAGCTCCTACGAGCAGTACTTC.

The count of this clone is one. The chain uses TRBV10-1 and TRBJ1-1; 7 bases line up with TRBD1. CDR3 size: 17 residues. V dropped 4 bases and J dropped 0; count of bases not matched to a gene: 11. The V gene's germline CDR1 is WNHNN and CDR2 SYGVQD (reference sequence). The CDR3: CASSAIRDSSMNTEAFF. The CDR3 nucleotides read TGCGCCAGCAGTGCAATCCGGGACAGTTCCATGAACACTGAAGCTTTCTTT.

The chain has TRBV7-3 and TRBJ2-7, with 7 bases that match TRBD2. In germline, CDR1 is SGHTA, CDR2 FQGTGA. This CDR3 comprises 14 residues. After removal of 1 base from V and 4 bases from J, the junction contained 4 bases not matched to a gene. CDR3 sequence: CASSLNPGGYEQYF. The DNA of the CDR3 is TGTGCCAGCAGCTTAAACCCGGGGGGTTACGAGCAGTACTTC.

This chain links TRBV27 with TRBJ1-2, with 9 positions matching TRBD1. CDR1 is MNHEY, CDR2 SMNVEV, per germline (reference sequence). V dropped 2 bases and J dropped 5; count of bases not matched to a gene: 6. This CDR3 has 15 amino acids. The CDR3 nucleotides read TGTGCCAGCAGTTTAAGGGGACAGGGACAATATGGCTACACCTTC. Translated: CASSLRGQGQYGYTF.

The chain uses TRBV4-2 and TRBJ2-7, with a possible D match to TRBD2 (5 bases). Per the germline V gene, CDR1 is LGHNA and CDR2 is YNFKEQ. The CDR3 totals 14 residues. Trimming stripped 1 base from V and 4 bases from J, with 11 bases between. This chain's CDR3 is CASSQVGGGYEQYF. The CDR3 DNA sequence: TGTGCCAGCAGCCAAGTTGGCGGAGGATACGAGCAGTACTTC.